This paragraph covers one T cell receptor beta chain sequence. This sample was included in a study of blood T cell repertoires in COVID-19. Germline CDR1 and CDR2: MNHEY and SVGEGT. This CDR3 spans 14 amino acids. Trimming took 1 base from V and 0 from J, leaving 4 bases between them. In the original processing: Amplifying reference gene primers gave estimates of nucleated cell counts. Here immunoSEQ multiplex PCR was the method, and the copy in TCRdb shows in-frame clones only, minus some. V and J calls and clone size are those listed in that table; D and trimming were worked out from the DNA. The data contain roughly 240,000 clones, about 89% of them singletons.

The sequencing sample was made of peripheral blood. The rearrangement joins TRBV6-2 or TRBV6-3 to TRBJ2-1; D is ambiguous. The receptor comes from a woman aged 55-70 years who had recovered from COVID-19. For the CDR3, the DNA is TGTGCCAGCAGTTACTTGAGCTCCTACAATGAGCAGTTCTTC. Protein: CASSYLSSYNEQFF.